The clone carrying this TCR beta chain turned up a few times. The TCRbeta library was prepared with unique molecular identifiers. TCRdb fed the PCR reads into MiXCR, producing one record per CDR3 protein. Among about 610,000 distinct CDR3 sequences listed, about 10% were seen once. The data were obtained in a study of T-cell reconstitution after alpha-beta-depleted transplantation in children. The length of the CDR3 is 17 residues. V gave up 2 bases and J gave up 4 bases, with 19 bases separating them. Germline V gene lookup returns CDR1 SGHTA and CDR2 FQGTGA. This chain links TRBV7-3 with TRBJ2-3, with D maybe TRBD2 (5 bases). The sequence derives from a human donor who donated a stem cell graft to a child with acute myeloid leukemia. Sequences were derived from PBMCs from the stem cell graft donor, sampled from the stem cell graft. CDR3 bases: TGTGCCAGCAGCTTATTTTCGCCGGGAAGTGGCGCAGATACGCAGTATTTT. Amino acids: CASSLFSPGSGADTQYF. Full variable domain (rest looked up from reference TRBV7-3 and TRBJ2-3): GAGVSQTPSNKVTEKGKYVELRCDPISGHTALYWYRQSLGQGPEFLIYFQGTGAADDSGLPNDRFFAVRPEGSVSTLKIQRTERGDSAVYLCASSLFSPGSGADTQYFGPGTRLTVL.